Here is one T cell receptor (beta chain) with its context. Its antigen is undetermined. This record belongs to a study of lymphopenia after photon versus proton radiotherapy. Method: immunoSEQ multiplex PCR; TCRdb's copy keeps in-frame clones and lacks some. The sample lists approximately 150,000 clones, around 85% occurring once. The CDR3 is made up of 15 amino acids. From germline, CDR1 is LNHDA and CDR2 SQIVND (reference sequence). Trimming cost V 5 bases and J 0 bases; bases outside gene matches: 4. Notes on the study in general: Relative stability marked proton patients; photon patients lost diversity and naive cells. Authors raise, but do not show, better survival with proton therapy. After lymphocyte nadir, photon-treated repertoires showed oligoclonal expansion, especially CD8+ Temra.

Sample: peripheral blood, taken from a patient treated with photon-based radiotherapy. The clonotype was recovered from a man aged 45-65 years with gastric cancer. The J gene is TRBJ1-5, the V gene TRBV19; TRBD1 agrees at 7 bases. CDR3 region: CASSPTGDSNQPQHF. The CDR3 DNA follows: TGTGCCAGTAGTCCAACAGGGGATAGCAATCAGCCCCAGCATTTT.